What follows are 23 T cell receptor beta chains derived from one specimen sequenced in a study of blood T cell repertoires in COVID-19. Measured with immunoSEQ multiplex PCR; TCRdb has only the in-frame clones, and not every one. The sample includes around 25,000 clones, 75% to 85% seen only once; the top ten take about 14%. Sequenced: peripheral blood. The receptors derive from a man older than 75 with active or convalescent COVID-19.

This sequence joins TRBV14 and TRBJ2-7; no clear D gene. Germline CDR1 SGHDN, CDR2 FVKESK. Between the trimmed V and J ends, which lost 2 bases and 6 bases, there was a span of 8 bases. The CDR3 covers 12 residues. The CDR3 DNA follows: TGTGCCAGCAGCCAAACAATTGTCGAGCAGTACTTC. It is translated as CASSQTIVEQYF. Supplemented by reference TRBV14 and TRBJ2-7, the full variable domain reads EAGVTQFPSHSVIEKGQTVTLRCDPISGHDNLYWYRRVMGKEIKFLLHFVKESKQDESGMPNNRFLAERTGGTYSTLKVQPAELEDSGVYFCASSQTIVEQYFGPGTRLTVT.

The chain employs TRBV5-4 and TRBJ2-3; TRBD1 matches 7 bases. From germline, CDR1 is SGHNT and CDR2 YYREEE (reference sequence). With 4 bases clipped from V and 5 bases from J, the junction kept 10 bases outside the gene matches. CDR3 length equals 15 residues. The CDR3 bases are TGTGCCAGCAGCCTCAGGGGGATGGGTTTAGATACGCAGTATTTT. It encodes CASSLRGMGLDTQYF. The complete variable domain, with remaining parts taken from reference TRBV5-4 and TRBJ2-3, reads ETGVTQSPTHLIKTRGQQVTLRCSSQSGHNTVSWYQQALGQGPQFIFQYYREEENGRGNFPPRFSGLQFPNYSSELNVNALELDDSALYLCASSLRGMGLDTQYFGPGTRLTVL.

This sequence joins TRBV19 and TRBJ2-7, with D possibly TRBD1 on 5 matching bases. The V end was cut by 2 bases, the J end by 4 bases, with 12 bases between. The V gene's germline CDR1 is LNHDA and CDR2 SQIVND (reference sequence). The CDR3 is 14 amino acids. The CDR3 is CASSILAGRYEQYF. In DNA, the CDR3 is TGTGCCAGTAGTATATTGGCAGGGCGTTACGAGCAGTACTTC.

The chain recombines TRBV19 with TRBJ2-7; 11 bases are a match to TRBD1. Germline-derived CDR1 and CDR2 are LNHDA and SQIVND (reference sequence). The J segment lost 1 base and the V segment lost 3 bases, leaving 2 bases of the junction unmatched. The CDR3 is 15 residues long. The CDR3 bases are TGTGCCAGTAGTATCGGACAGGGGGCATCCTACGAGCAGTACTTC. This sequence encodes CASSIGQGASYEQYF.

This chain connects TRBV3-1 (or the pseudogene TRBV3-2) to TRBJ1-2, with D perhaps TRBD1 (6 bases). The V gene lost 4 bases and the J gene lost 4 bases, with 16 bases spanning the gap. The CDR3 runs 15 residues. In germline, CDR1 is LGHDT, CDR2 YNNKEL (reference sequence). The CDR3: CASSPRDKLSYGYTF. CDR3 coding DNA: TGTGCCAGCAGCCCACGGGACAAGCTTTCCTATGGCTACACCTTC.

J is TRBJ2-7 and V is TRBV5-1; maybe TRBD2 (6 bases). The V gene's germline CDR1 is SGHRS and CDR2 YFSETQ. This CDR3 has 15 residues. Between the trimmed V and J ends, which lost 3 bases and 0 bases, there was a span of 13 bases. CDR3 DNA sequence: TGCGCCAGCAGCTGGGACTCCTCTCGCTCCTACGAGCAGTACTTC. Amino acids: CASSWDSSRSYEQYF.

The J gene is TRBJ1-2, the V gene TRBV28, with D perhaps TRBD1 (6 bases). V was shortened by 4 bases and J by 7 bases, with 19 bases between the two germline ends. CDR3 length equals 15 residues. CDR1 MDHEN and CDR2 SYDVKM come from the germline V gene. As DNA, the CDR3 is TGTGCCAGCAGTTACCTTCGGGGGGGCCCGATTGGCTACACCTTC. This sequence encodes CASSYLRGGPIGYTF.

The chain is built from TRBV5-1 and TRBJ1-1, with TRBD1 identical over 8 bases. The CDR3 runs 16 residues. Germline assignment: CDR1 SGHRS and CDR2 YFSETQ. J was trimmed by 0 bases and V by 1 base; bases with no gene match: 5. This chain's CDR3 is CASSLSGQGMNTEAFF. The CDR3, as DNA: TGCGCCAGCAGCTTGAGCGGACAGGGCATGAACACTGAAGCTTTCTTT.

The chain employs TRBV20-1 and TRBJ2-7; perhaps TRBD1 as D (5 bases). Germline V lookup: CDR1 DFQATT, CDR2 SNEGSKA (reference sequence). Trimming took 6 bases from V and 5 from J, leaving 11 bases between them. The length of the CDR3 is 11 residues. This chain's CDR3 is CSARQGNEQYF. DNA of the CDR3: TGCAGTGCGAGGCAGGGCAACGAGCAGTACTTC.

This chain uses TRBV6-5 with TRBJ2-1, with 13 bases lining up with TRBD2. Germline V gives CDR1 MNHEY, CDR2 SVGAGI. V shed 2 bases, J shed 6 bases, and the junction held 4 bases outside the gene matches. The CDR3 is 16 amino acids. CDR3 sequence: CASSYTTSGGANEQFF. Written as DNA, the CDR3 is TGTGCCAGCAGTTACACTACTAGCGGGGGGGCCAATGAGCAGTTCTTC.

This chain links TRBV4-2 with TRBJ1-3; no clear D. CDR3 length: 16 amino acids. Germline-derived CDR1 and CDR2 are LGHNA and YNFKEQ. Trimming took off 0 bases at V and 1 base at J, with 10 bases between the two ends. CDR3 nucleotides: TGTGCCAGCAGCCAAGAAAAAGCAGGATCTGGAAACACCATATATTTT. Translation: CASSQEKAGSGNTIYF.

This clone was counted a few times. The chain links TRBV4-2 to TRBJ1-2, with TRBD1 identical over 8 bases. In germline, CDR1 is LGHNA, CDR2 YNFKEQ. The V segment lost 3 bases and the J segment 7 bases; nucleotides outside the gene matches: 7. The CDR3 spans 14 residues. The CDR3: CASSHRTGIFGYTF. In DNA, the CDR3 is TGTGCCAGCAGCCACCGGACAGGGATATTTGGCTACACCTTC.

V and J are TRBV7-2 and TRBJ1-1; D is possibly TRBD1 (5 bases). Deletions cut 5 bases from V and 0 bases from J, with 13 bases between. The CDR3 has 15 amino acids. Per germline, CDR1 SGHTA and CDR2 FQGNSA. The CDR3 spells CASSPRQNMNTEAFF. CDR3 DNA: TGTGCCAGCAGCCCACGACAGAACATGAACACTGAAGCTTTCTTT.

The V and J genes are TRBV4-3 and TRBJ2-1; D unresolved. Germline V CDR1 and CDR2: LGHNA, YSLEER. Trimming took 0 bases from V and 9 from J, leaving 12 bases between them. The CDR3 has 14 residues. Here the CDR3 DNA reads TGCGCCAGCAGCCAAGACGCTAGTCCGCGTGAGCAGTTCTTC. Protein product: CASSQDASPREQFF.

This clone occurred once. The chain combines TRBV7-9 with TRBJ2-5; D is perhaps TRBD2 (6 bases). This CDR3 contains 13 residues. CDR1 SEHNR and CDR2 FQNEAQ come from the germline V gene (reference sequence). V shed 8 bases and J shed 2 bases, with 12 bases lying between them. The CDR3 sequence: CASEGREQETQYF. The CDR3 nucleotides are TGTGCCAGCGAGGGGCGGGAACAAGAGACCCAGTACTTC.

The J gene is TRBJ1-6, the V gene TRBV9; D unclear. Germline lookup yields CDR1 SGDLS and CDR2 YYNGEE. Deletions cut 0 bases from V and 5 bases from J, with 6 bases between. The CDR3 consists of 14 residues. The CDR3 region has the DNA TGTGCCAGCAGCGTAGGACAAAATAATTCACCCCTCCACTTT. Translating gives CASSVGQNNSPLHF.

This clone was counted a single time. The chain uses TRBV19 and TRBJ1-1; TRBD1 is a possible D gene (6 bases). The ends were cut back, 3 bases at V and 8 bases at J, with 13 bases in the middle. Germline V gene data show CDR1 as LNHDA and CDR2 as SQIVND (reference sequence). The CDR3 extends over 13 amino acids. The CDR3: CASSIVRGIEAFF. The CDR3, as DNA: TGTGCCAGTAGTATTGTGAGGGGGATAGAAGCTTTCTTT.

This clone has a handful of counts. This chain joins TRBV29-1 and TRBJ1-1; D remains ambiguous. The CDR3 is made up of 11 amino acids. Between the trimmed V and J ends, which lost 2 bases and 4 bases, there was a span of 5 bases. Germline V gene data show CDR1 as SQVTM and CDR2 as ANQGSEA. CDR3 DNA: TGCAGCGTTGAATTCTTCACTGAAGCTTTCTTT. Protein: CSVEFFTEAFF.

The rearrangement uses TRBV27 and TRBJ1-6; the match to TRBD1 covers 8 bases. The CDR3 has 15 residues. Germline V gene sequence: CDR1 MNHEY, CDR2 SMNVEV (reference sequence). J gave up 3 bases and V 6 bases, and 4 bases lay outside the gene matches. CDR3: CASRGQVYYNSPLHF. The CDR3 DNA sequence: TGTGCCAGCAGGGGACAGGTTTACTATAATTCACCCCTCCACTTT.

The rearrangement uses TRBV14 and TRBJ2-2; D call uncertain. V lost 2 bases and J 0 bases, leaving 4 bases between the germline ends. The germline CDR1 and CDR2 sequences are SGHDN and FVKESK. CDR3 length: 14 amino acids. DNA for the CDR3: TGTGCCAGCAGCCAACAATCGAACACCGGGGAGCTGTTTTTT. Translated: CASSQQSNTGELFF.

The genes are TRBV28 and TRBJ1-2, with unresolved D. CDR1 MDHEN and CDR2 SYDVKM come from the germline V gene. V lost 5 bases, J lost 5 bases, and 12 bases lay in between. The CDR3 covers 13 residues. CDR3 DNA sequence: TGTGCCAGCAGTCACGGGGTAGATTATGGCTACACCTTC. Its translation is CASSHGVDYGYTF.

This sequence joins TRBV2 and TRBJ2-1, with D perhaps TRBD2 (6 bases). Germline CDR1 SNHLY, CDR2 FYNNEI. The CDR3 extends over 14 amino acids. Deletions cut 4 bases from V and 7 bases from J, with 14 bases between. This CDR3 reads CASSVDRGLNEQFF. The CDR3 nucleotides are TGTGCCAGCAGTGTCGATCGGGGGTTGAATGAGCAGTTCTTC.

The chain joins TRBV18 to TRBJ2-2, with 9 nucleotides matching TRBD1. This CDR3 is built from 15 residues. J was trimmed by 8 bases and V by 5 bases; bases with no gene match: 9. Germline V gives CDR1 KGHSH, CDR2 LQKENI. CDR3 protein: CASSAGLQGAGELFF. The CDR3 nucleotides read TGTGCCAGCTCAGCCGGTCTACAGGGGGCTGGGGAGCTGTTTTTT. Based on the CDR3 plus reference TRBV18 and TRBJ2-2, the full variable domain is NAGVMQNPRHLVRRRGQEARLRCSPMKGHSHVYWYRQLPEEGLKFMVYLQKENIIDESGMPKERFSAEFPKEGPSILRIQQVVRGDSAAYFCASSAGLQGAGELFFGEGSRLTVL.